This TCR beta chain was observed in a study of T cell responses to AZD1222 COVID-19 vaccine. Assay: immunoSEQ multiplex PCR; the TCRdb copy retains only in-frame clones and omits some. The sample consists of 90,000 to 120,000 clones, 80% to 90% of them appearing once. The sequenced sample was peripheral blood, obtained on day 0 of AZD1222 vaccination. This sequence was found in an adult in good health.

The CDR3 spells CASSPEAWSYEQYF. CDR3 coding DNA: TGTGCCAGCAGCCCCGAGGCCTGGTCGTACGAGCAGTACTTC. V gene TRBV3-1 (or the pseudogene TRBV3-2) combines with J gene TRBJ2-7; no clear D gene. The V end was cut by 4 bases, the J end by 4 bases, with 14 bases between. The CDR3 contains 14 residues. The germline CDR1 and CDR2 sequences are LGHDT and YNNKEL (reference sequence).